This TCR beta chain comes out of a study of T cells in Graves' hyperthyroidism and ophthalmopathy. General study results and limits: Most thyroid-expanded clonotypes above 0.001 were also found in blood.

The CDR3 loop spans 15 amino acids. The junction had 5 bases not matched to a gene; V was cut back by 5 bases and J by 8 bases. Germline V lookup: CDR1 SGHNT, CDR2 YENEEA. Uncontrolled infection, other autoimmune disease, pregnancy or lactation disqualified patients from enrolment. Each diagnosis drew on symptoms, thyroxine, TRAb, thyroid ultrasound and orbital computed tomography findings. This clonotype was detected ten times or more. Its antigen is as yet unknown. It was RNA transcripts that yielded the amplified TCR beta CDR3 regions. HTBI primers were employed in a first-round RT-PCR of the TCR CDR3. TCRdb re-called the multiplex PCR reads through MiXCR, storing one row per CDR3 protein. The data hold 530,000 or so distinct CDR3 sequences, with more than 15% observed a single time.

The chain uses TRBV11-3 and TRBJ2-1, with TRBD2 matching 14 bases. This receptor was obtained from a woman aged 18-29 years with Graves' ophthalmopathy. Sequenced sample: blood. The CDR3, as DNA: TGTGCCAGCAGCCACGGGACTAGCGGGAGTCATGAGCAGTTCTTC. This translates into CASSHGTSGSHEQFF.